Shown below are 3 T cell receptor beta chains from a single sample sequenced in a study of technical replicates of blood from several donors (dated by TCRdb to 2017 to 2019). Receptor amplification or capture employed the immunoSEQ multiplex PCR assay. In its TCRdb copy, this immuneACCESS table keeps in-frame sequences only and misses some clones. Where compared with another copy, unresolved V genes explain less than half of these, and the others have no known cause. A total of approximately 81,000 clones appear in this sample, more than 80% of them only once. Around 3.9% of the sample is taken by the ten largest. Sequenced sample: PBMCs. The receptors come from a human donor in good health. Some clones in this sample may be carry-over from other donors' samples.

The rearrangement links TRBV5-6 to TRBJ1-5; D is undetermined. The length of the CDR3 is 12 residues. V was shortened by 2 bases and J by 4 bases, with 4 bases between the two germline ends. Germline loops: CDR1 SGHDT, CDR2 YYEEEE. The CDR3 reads CASSFQNQPQHF. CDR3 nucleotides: TGTGCCAGCAGCTTCCAAAATCAGCCCCAGCATTTT.

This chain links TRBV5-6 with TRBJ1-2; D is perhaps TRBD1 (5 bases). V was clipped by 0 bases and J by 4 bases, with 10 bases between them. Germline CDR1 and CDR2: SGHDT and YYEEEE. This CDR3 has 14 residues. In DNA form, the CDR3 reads TGTGCCAGCAGCTTGGGGGGCAATCCCTATGGCTACACCTTC. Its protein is CASSLGGNPYGYTF.

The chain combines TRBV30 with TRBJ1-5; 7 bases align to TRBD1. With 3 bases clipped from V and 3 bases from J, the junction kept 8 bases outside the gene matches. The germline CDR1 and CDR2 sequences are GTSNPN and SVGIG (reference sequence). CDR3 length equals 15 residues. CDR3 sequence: CAWSARQGDNQPQHF. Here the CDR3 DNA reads TGTGCCTGGAGCGCCAGACAGGGCGACAATCAGCCCCAGCATTTT. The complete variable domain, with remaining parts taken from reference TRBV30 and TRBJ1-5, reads SQTIHQWPATLVQPVGSPLSLECTVEGTSNPNLYWYRQAAGRGLQLLFYSVGIGQISSEVPQNLSASRPQDRQFILSSKKLLLSDSGFYLCAWSARQGDNQPQHFGDGTRLSIL.